These 5 T cell receptor beta chains were sequenced from one sample in a study of blood T cell repertoires in COVID-19. Some clones are missing from TCRdb's copy, which holds only in-frame ones; the method was immunoSEQ multiplex PCR. The sample holds around 330,000 clones, approximately 88% seen once. The specimen was PBMCs or T cells enriched from blood (not recorded which). These receptors were obtained from a man in his 60s who had recovered from COVID-19.

This chain joins TRBV6-5 and TRBJ2-7, with D possibly matching TRBD2 (6 bases). This CDR3 region has 13 residues. Germline-derived CDR1 and CDR2 are MNHEY and SVGAGI. The V gene lost 2 bases and the J gene lost 2 bases, with 7 bases spanning the gap. DNA for the CDR3: TGTGCCAGCAGTTACCGGAGGGCCTACGAGCAGTACTTC. Translated, it gives CASSYRRAYEQYF.

J is TRBJ2-4 and V is TRBV7-3; D is undetermined. The CDR3 is 15 residues long. Germline-derived CDR1 and CDR2 are SGHTA and FQGTGA. The germline V and J ends were trimmed by 2 bases and 6 bases, with 14 bases remaining between them. CDR3 in amino acids: CASSLGPTSSNIQYF. CDR3 sequence (DNA): TGTGCCAGCAGCTTAGGCCCGACAAGCTCAAACATTCAGTACTTC.

This chain uses TRBV2 with TRBJ2-1, with 7 bases that match TRBD2. Germline values: CDR1 SNHLY, CDR2 FYNNEI. The CDR3 has 15 residues. The V gene end was trimmed by 3 bases and the J gene end by 1 base; junction bases not matched to a gene: 3. CDR3 sequence (DNA): TGTGCCAGCAGTGAGTGGACTAGGTCCTACAATGAGCAGTTCTTC. It codes for CASSEWTRSYNEQFF.

The rearrangement joins TRBV18 to TRBJ2-7, with D possibly being TRBD2 (7 bases). The V end was cut by 3 bases, the J end by 6 bases, with 15 bases between. This CDR3 is 14 amino acids long. Per the germline V gene, CDR1 is KGHSH and CDR2 is LQKENI. The CDR3 bases are TGTGCCAGCTCACCTCGACAGGCGGGGGCCGAGCAGTACTTC. This gives the protein CASSPRQAGAEQYF.

The chain links TRBV28 to TRBJ1-4, with D possibly TRBD1 on 5 matching bases. Germline V gene data show CDR1 as MDHEN and CDR2 as SYDVKM. The CDR3 is 13 residues long. Trimming removed 6 bases at V and 11 bases at J, with 16 bases between. In nucleotides, the CDR3 is TGTGCCAGCAGCCGACCACCGCGGGGGAAACTGTTTTTT. Its protein product is CASSRPPRGKLFF.